This T cell receptor beta chain was sequenced for a study of cytotoxic CD8 clonotypes in ibrutinib-treated CLL. This clone was counted a single time. Assay used: immunoSEQ multiplex PCR; TCRdb lists only in-frame clones, some missing. This table holds about 39,000 clones, around 63% found once. This CDR3 is 15 amino acids long. Germline CDR1 reads LNHNV; CDR2 reads YYDKDF (reference sequence). V was cut by 0 bases and J by 1 base, with 8 bases left in between. The V and J genes are TRBV15 and TRBJ2-3, with D perhaps matching TRBD2 (5 bases). Here the sequenced sample was PBMCs, taken at disease progression, from a patient treated with ibrutinib. The clonotype originates from a human donor with chronic lymphocytic leukemia. The CDR3 DNA sequence: TGTGCCACCAGCAGAGATCTAGCCGGCACAGATACGCAGTATTTT. Its translation is CATSRDLAGTDTQYF. Full variable domain (rest looked up from reference TRBV15 and TRBJ2-3): DAMVIQNPRYQVTQFGKPVTLSCSQTLNHNVMYWYQQKSSQAPKLLFHYYDKDFNNEADTPDNFQSRRPNTSFCFLDIRSPGLGDTAMYLCATSRDLAGTDTQYFGPGTRLTVL.